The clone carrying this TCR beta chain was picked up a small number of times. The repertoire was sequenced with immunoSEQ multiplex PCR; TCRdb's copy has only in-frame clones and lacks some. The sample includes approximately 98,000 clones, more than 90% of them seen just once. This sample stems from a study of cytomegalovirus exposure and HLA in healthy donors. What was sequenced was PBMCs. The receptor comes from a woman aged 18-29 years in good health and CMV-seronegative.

CDR3 amino acids: CASSEAQGQTEAFF. The DNA for the CDR3 is TGTGCCAGCAGTGAAGCGCAGGGACAGACTGAAGCTTTCTTT. The rearrangement joins TRBV2 to TRBJ1-1, with TRBD1 matching over 7 bases. Germline V lookup: CDR1 SNHLY, CDR2 FYNNEI. V lost 0 bases and J lost 5; bases outside the gene matches: 3. The CDR3 length is 14 residues.